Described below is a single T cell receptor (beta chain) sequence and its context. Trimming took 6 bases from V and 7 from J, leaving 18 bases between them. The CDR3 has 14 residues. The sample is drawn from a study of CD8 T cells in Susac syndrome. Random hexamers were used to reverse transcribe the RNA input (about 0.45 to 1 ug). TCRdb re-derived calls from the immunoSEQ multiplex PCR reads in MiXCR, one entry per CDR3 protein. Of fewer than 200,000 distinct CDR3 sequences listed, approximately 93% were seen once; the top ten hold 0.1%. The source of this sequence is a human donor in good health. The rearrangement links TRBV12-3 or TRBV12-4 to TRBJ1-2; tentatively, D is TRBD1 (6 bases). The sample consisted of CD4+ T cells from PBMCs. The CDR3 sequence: CASSPGTSLSGYTF. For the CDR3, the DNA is TGTGCCAGCAGCCCCGGGACAAGCTTGAGTGGCTACACCTTC.